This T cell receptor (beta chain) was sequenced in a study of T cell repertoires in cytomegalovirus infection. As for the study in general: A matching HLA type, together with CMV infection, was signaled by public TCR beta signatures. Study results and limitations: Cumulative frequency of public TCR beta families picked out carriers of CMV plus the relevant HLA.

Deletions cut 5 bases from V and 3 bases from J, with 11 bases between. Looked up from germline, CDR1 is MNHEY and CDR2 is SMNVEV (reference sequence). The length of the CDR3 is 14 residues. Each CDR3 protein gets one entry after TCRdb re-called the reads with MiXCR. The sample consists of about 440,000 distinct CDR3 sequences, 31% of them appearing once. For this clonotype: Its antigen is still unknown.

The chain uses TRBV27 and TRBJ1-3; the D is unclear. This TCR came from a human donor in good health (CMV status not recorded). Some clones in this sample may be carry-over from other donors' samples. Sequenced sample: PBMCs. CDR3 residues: CASSTHPGGNTIYF. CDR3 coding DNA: TGTGCCAGCAGTACGCATCCCGGTGGAAACACCATATATTTT.